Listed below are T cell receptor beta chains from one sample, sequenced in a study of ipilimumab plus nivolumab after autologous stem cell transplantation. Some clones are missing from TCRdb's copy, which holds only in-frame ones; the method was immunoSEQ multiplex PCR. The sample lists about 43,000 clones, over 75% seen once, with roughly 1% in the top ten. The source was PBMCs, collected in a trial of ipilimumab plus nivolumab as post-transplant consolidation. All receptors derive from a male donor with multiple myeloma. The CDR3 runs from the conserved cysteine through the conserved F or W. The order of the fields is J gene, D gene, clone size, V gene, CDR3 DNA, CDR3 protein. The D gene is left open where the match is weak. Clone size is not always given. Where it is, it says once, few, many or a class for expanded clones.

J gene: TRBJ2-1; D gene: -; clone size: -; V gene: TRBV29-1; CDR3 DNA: TGCAGCGTTGAAGACCCCCAGGGGAGCTCCTACAATGAGCAGTTCTTC; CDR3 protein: CSVEDPQGSSYNEQFF
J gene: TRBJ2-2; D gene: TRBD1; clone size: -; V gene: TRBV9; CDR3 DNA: TGTGCCAGCGGACAGGGGGCAGGGCACACCGGGGAGCTGTTTTTT; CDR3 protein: CASGQGAGHTGELFF
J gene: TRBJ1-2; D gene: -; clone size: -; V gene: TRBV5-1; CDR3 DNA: TGCGCCAGCAGCCCTTCGGACGGTAACTATGGCTACACCTTC; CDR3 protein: CASSPSDGNYGYTF
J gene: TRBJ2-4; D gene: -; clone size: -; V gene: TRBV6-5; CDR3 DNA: TGTGCCAGCGGTCTAGCCAAAAACATTCAGTACTTC; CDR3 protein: CASGLAKNIQYF
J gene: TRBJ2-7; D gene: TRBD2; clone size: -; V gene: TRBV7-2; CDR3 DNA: TGTGCCAGCAGCTTAGGTTTTCGAGCGGGAGGTAAAGGCGAGCAGTACTTC; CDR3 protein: CASSLGFRAGGKGEQYF
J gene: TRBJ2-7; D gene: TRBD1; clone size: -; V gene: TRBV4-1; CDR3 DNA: TGCGCCAGCAGCCGGGGACAGGGAACTACGGGCGAGCAGTACTTC; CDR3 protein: CASSRGQGTTGEQYF
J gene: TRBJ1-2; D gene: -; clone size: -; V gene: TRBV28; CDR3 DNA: TGTGCCAGCAGTTTGGGCAGGTTCTATTCCCCTTACACCTTC; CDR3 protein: CASSLGRFYSPYTF
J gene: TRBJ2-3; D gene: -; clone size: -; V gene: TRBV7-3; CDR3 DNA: TGTGCCAACTCAGGGGGGGCATATGGGACAGATACGCAGTATTTT; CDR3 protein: CANSGGAYGTDTQYF
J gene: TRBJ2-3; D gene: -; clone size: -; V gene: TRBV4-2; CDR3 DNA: TGTGCCAGCAGCCAAGACCCCACAGGGACAGATACGCAGTATTTT; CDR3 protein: CASSQDPTGTDTQYF
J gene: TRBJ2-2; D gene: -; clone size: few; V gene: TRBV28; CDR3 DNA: TGTGCCAGCTGCCTAAGGAACACCGGGGAGCTGTTTTTT; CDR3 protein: CASCLRNTGELFF
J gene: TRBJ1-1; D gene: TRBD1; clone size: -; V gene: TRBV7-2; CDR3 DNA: TGTGCCAGCAGCTTCGGACAGGGGGCGGTTGACACTGAAGCTTTCTTT; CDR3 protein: CASSFGQGAVDTEAFF
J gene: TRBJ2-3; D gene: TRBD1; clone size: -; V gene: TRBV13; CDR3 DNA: TGTGCCAGCAGCTCAAACAGGGGCGCAGATACGCAGTATTTT; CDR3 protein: CASSSNRGADTQYF
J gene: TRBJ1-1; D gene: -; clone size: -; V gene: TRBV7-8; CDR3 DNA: TGTGCCAGCAGCTTTGTAGGAATAGGGGGGAACACTGAAGCTTTCTTT; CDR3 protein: CASSFVGIGGNTEAFF
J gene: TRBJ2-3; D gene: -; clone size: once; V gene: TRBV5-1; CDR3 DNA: TGCGCCACCTCACATGGGACGGCGGCAGATACGCAGTATTTT; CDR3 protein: CATSHGTAADTQYF
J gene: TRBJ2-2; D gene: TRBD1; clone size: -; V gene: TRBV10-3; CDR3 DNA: TGTGCCATCAGTGTGCGGGACAGGGACACCGGGGAGCTGTTTTTT; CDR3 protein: CAISVRDRDTGELFF
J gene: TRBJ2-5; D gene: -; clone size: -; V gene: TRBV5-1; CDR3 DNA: TGCGCCAGCAGCTTAAGCCAGACCCAAGAGACCCAGTACTTC; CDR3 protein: CASSLSQTQETQYF
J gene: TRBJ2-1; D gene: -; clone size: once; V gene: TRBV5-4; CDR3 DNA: TGTGCCAGCAGCGGTCGGGAAACCTCCTACAATGAGCAGTTCTTC; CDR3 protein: CASSGRETSYNEQFF
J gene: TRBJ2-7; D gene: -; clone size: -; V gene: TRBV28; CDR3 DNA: TGTGCCAGCAGTCCCCCCCAGGGGGGGACGGGGGGAAGCTCCTACGAGCAGTACTTC; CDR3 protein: CASSPPQGGTGGSSYEQYF
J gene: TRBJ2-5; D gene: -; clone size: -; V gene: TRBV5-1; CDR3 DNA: TGCGCCAGCGCGGGGGAGACCCAGTACTTC; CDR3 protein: CASAGETQYF
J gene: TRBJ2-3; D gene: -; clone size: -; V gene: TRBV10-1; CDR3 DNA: TGCGCCAGCAGTAGGGACCCGATGGGGGCAGATACGCAGTATTTT; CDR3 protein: CASSRDPMGADTQYF
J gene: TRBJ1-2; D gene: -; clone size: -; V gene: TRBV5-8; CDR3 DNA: TGTGCCAGCAGCGACGACAAGCGGAGAGTATATGGCTACACCTTC; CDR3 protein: CASSDDKRRVYGYTF
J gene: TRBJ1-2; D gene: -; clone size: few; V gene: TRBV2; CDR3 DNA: TGTGCCAGCAGCCCGCGGTCCGACGGGGGATATGGCTACACCTTC; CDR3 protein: CASSPRSDGGYGYTF
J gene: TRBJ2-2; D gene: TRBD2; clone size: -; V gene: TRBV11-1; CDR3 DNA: TGTGCCAGCAGCTTACTAGCGGGGAACACCGGGGAGCTGTTTTTT; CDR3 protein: CASSLLAGNTGELFF
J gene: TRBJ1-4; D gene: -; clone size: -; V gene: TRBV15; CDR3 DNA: TGTGCCACCAGCAGATATGGGGCAACTAATGAAAAACTGTTTTTT; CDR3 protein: CATSRYGATNEKLFF
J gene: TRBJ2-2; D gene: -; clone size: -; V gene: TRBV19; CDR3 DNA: TGTGCCTCAAGCGAGCGTCACACCGGGGAGCTGTTTTTT; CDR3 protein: CASSERHTGELFF
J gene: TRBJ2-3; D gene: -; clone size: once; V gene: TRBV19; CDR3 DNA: TGTGCCAGTGCCCGGCGCGAGGCAGGAGGAGATACGCAGTATTTT; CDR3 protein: CASARREAGGDTQYF
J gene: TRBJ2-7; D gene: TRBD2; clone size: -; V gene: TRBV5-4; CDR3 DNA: TGTGCCAGCAGCTTGTACTCTAGCGGGGTCTACGAGCAGTACTTC; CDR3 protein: CASSLYSSGVYEQYF
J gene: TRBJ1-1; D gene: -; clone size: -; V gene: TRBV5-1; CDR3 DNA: TGCGCCAGCAGCCCGCCGAACCGGGACGGGAGCACTGAAGCTTTCTTT; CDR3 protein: CASSPPNRDGSTEAFF
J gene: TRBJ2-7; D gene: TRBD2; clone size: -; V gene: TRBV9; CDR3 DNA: TGTGCCAGCAGCGTGGGGACTAGCGACACCTACGAGCAGTACTTC; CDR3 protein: CASSVGTSDTYEQYF
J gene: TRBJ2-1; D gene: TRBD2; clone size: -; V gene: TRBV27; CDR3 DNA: TGTGCCAGCAGTAAACCGGGACTAGCGGGAGGATATGAGCAGTTCTTC; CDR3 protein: CASSKPGLAGGYEQFF
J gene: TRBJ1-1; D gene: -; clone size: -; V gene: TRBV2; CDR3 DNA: TGTGCCAGCAGTTCCGACATGGCGAACACTGAAGCTTTCTTT; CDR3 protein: CASSSDMANTEAFF
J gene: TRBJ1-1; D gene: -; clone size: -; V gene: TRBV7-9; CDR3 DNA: TGTGCCAGCAGCCGATGGAACACTGAAGCTTTCTTT; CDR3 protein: CASSRWNTEAFF
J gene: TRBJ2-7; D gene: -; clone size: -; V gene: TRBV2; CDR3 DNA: TGTGCCAGCAGAACAGGACGACCCTACGAGCAGTACTTC; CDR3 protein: CASRTGRPYEQYF
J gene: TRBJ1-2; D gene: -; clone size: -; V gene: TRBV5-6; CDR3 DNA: TGTGCCAGCAGTTCCCCGGGACGTGCAATCTATGGCTACACCTTC; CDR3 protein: CASSSPGRAIYGYTF
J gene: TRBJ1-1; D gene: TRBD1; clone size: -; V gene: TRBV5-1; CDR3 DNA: TGCGCCAGCAGCGTCGACAGGGGAATAACTGAAGCTTTCTTT; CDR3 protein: CASSVDRGITEAFF
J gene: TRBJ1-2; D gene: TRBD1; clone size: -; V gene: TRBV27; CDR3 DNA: TGTGCCAGCAGTTTGTCGAGACAGGGAGCTCTTGGCTATGGCTACACCTTC; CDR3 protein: CASSLSRQGALGYGYTF
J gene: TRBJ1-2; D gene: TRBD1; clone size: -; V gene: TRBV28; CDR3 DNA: TGTGCCAGCAGTGACACAGGGGGAGGGAATGGCTACACCTTC; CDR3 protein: CASSDTGGGNGYTF
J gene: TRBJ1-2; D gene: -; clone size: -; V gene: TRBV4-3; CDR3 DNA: TGCGCCAGCAGCCAAGATGGCCAGGCCTATGGCTACACCTTC; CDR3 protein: CASSQDGQAYGYTF
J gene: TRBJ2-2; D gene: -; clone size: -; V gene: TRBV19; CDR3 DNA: TGTGCCACCGGGTGGGCTAACGCCGGGGAGCTGTTTTTT; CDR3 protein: CATGWANAGELFF
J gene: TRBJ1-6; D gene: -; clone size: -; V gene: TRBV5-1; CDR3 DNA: TGCGCCAGCAGCCCCTCCGTCGACGTAAATTCACCCCTCCACTTT; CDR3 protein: CASSPSVDVNSPLHF
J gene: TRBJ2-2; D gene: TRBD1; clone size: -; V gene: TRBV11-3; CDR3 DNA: TGTGCCAGCAGCACGGGACAGACCGCGAACACCGGGGAGCTGTTTTTT; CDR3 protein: CASSTGQTANTGELFF
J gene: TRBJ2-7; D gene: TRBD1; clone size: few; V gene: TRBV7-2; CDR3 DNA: TGTGCCAGCAGCCCTCGACAGGGGGCCACGGGCGAGCAGTACTTC; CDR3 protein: CASSPRQGATGEQYF